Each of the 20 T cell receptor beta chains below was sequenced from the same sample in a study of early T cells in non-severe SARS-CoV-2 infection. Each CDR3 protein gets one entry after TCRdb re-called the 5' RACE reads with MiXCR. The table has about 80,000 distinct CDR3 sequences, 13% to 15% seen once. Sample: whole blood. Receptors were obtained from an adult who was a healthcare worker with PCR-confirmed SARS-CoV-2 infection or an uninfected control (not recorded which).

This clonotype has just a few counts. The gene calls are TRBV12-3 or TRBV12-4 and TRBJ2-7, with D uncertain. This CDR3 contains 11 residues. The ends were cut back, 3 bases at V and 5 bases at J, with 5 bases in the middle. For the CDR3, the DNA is TGTGCCAGCAGTTTTAAGCACGAGCAGTACTTC. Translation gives CASSFKHEQYF.

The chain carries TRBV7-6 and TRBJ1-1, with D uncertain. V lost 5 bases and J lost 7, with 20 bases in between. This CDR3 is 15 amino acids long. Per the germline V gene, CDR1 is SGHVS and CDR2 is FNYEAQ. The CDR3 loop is CASSPRRQRTDEAFF. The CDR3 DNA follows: TGTGCCAGCAGCCCTAGAAGACAAAGAACAGATGAAGCTTTCTTT.

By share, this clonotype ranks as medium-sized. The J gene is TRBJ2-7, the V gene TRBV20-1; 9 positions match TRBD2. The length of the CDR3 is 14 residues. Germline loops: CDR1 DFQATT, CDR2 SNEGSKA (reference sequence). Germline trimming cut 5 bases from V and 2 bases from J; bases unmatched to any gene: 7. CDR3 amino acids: CSAASSGDTYEQYF. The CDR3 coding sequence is TGCAGTGCTGCTTCTAGCGGGGATACCTACGAGCAGTACTTC.

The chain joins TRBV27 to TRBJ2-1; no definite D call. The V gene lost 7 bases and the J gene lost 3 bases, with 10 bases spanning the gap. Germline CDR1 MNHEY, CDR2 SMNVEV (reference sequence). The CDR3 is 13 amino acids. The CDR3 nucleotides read TGTGCCAGCAAAGTAGCTAACTACAATGAGCAGTTCTTC. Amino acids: CASKVANYNEQFF.

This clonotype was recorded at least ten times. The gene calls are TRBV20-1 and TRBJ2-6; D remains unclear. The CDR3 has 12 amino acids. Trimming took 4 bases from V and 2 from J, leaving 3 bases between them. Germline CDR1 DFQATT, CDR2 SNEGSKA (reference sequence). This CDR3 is CSATPGANVLTF. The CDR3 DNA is TGCAGTGCTACGCCTGGGGCCAACGTCCTGACTTTC.

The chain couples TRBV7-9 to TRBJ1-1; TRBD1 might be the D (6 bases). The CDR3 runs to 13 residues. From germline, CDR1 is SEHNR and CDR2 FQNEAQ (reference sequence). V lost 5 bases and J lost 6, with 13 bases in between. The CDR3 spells CASSTLDRPEAFF. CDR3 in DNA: TGTGCCAGCAGCACCTTGGACAGACCTGAAGCTTTCTTT. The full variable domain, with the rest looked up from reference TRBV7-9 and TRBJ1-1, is DTGVSQNPRHKITKRGQNVTFRCDPISEHNRLYWYRQTLGQGPEFLTYFQNEAQLEKSRLLSDRFSAERPKGSFSTLEIQRTEQGDSAMYLCASSTLDRPEAFFGQGTRLTVV.

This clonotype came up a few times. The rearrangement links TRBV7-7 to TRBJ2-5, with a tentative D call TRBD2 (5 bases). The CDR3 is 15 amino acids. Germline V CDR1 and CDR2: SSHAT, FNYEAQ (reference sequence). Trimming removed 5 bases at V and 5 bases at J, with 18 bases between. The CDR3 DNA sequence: TGTGCCAGCAGCGCTGGGCTAGGCACGGGGGAGACCCAGTACTTC. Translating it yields CASSAGLGTGETQYF.

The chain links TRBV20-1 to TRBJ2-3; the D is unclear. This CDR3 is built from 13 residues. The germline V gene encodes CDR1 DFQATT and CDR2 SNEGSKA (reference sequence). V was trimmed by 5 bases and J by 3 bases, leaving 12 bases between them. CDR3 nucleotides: TGCAGTGCTCTCACTGGGGTTACAGATACGCAGTATTTT. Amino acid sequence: CSALTGVTDTQYF.

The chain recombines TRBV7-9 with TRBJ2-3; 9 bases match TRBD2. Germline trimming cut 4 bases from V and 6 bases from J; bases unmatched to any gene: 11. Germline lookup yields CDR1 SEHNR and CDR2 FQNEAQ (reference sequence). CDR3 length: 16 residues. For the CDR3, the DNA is TGTGCCAGCAGCTCCGGAACCAGCGGGGGGCAGGATACGCAGTATTTT. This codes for CASSSGTSGGQDTQYF.

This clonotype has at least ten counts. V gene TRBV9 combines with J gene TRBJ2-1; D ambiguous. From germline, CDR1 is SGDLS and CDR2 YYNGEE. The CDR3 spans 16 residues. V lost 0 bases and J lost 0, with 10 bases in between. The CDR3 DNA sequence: TGTGCCAGCAGCGTAGGGCAGTCGAGCTCCTACAATGAGCAGTTCTTC. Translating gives CASSVGQSSSYNEQFF.

CDR3 residues: CASSLGLGAYEQYF. CDR3 in DNA: TGTGCCAGCAGCTTAGGTCTGGGGGCCTACGAGCAGTACTTC. This chain links TRBV11-2 with TRBJ2-7, with D perhaps matching TRBD1 or TRBD2 (5 bases each). With 1 base removed from V and 2 bases from J, the gap between germline ends came to 9 bases. Germline V gene sequence: CDR1 SGHAT, CDR2 FQNNGV. CDR3 size: 14 residues.

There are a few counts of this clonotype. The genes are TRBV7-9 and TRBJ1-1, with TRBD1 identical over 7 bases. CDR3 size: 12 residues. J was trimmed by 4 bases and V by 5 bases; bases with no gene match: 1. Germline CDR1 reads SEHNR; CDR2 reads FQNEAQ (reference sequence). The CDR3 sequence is CASSPGGTEAFF. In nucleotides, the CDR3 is TGTGCCAGCAGCCCAGGGGGCACTGAAGCTTTCTTT.

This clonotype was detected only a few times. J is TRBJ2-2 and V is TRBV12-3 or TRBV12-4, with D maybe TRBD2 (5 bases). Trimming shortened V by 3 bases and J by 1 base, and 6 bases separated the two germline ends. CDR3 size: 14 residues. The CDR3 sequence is CASSFAGNTGELFF. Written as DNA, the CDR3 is TGTGCCAGCAGTTTTGCGGGGAACACCGGGGAGCTGTTTTTT.

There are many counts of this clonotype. The CDR3 sequence is CASSERGPPIGYTF. CDR3 DNA sequence: TGTGCCAGTAGTGAAAGGGGGCCCCCGATCGGCTACACCTTC. The rearrangement joins TRBV19 to TRBJ1-2; 7 positions agree with TRBD1. CDR3 length: 14 amino acids. CDR1 LNHDA and CDR2 SQIVND come from the germline V gene (reference sequence). Trimming at V came to 5 bases and at J to 8 bases, leaving 11 bases not matched to a gene.

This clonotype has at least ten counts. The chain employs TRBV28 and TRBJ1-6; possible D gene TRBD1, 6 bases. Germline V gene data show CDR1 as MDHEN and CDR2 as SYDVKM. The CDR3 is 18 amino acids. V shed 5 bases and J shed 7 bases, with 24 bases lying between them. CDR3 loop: CASSPTSLRDIDNSPLHF. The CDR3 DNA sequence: TGTGCCAGCAGTCCCACCTCCCTGCGGGACATCGACAATTCACCCCTCCACTTT.

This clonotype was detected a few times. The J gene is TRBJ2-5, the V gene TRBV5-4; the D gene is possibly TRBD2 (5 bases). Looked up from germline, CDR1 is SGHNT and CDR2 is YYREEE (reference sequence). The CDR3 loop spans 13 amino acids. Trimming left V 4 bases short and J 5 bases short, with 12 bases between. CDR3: CASSPDLAETQYF. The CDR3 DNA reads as TGTGCCAGCAGCCCGGACTTGGCTGAGACCCAGTACTTC. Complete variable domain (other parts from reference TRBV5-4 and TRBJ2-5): ETGVTQSPTHLIKTRGQQVTLRCSSQSGHNTVSWYQQALGQGPQFIFQYYREEENGRGNFPPRFSGLQFPNYSSELNVNALELDDSALYLCASSPDLAETQYFGPGTRLLVL.

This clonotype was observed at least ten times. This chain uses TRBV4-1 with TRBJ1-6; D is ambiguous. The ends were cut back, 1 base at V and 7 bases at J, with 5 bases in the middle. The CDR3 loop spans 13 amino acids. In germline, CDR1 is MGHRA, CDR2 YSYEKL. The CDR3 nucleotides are TGCGCCAGCAGCCAAGTGGTGAATTCACCCCTCCACTTT. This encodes CASSQVVNSPLHF.

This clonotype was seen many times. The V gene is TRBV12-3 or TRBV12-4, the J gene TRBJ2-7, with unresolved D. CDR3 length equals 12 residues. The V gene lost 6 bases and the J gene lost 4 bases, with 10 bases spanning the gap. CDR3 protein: CASSRGKYEQYF. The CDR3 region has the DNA TGTGCCAGCAGCCGTGGGAAGTACGAGCAGTACTTC.

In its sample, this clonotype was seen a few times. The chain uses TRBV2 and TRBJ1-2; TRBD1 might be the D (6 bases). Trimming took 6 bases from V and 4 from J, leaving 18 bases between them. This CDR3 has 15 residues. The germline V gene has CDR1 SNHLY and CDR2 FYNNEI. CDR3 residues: CASRGTTQLGYGYTF. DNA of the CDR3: TGTGCCAGCAGGGGGACAACCCAGCTAGGCTATGGCTACACCTTC.

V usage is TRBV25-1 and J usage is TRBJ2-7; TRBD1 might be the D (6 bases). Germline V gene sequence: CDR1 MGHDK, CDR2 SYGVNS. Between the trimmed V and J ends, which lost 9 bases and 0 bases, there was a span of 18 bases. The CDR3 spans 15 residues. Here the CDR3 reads CASRTTGIFSYEQYF. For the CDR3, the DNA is TGTGCCAGTAGAACGACAGGTATCTTCTCCTACGAGCAGTACTTC.